A single T cell receptor (beta chain) is shown here with its context. No antigen is known for it. Second-dose timings of about 4 or about 12 weeks were pooled. Assay: immunoSEQ multiplex PCR; the TCRdb copy retains only in-frame clones and omits some. The data show approximately 120,000 clones, with roughly 90% seen just once and 4.5% to 6.5% held by the top ten. The sample belongs to a study of T cell responses to AZD1222 COVID-19 vaccine. Per germline, CDR1 LGHDT and CDR2 YNNKEL (reference sequence). This CDR3 has 15 residues. V was cut by 1 base and J by 4 bases, with 13 bases left in between. Regarding the study as a whole: Among spike-specific TCRs, nearly half reportedly target unmutated variant regions. Repertoire sampling happened only post peak T cell response. Just a handful of people given AZD1222 tested seropositive at baseline.

Sequenced material: peripheral blood, taken 28 days after the second AZD1222 dose. This TCR was recovered from an adult who received the AZD1222 COVID-19 vaccine. This sequence joins TRBV3-1 (or the pseudogene TRBV3-2) and TRBJ1-2; possibly TRBD1 for D (5 bases). For the CDR3, the DNA is TGTGCCAGCAGCCAAGGGGTCAGGGACGCCTATGGCTACACCTTC. It specifies CASSQGVRDAYGYTF.